Detailed here is one T cell receptor beta chain. Using immunoSEQ multiplex PCR, the repertoire was profiled, and TCRdb retains in-frame clones only, with some absent. Among tens of thousands of clones listed, around four fifths were seen once. These data come from a study of OX40 agonist ivuxolimab in advanced cancers. From germline, CDR1 is SGHVS and CDR2 FQNEAQ. Trimming left V 2 bases short and J 2 bases short, with 13 bases between. This CDR3 has 15 residues. The material sequenced was CD4+ or CD8+ T cells sorted from blood, taken in a trial of the OX40 agonist ivuxolimab. This rearrangement joins TRBV7-8 to TRBJ2-7; no reliable D call. This TCR derives from an adult with an advanced solid tumor such as melanoma, head and neck, liver or kidney cancer. CDR3 sequence: CASSLPRALPYEQYF. CDR3 nucleotides: TGTGCCAGCAGCTTACCTAGGGCACTCCCCTACGAGCAGTACTTC.